The TCR beta chain described here comes from a study of T cell changes during pregnancy in multiple sclerosis. This CDR3 spans 13 amino acids. V lost 8 bases to trimming and J lost 7 bases, with 15 bases between them. The germline V gene encodes CDR1 LNHDA and CDR2 SQIVND (reference sequence). Sequencing used immunoSEQ multiplex PCR; TCRdb keeps in-frame clones, though not all of them. This table has 50,000 to 60,000 clones, 85% to 90% appearing once. The source is a female donor with multiple sclerosis, enrolled in a pregnancy study. The chain has TRBV19 and TRBJ1-5; perhaps TRBD1 as D (6 bases). The starting material was CD4+ T cells from peripheral blood mononuclear cells, obtained in the first trimester of pregnancy. CDR3 DNA: TGTGCCAGTCAGGGATGGGGGCCCCAGCCCCAGCATTTT. It specifies CASQGWGPQPQHF. The variable domain in full, completed from reference TRBV19 and TRBJ1-5, reads DGGITQSPKYLFRKEGQNVTLSCEQNLNHDAMYWYRQDPGQGLRLIYYSQIVNDFQKGDIAEGYSVSREKKESFPLTVTSAQKNPTAFYLCASQGWGPQPQHFGDGTRLSIL.